This note documents a single TCR beta chain sequence. The antigen is unknown. Sequenced by immunoSEQ multiplex PCR; TCRdb stores in-frame clones only, minus some. The table records 90,000 to 100,000 clones, around 90% of them present only once. V lost 10 bases, J lost 5 bases, and 8 bases lay in between. The germline V gene encodes CDR1 WNHNN and CDR2 SYGVQD (reference sequence). This CDR3 has 10 amino acids. This entry is derived from a study of cytomegalovirus exposure and HLA in healthy donors. Whole-study context: The 120 validation repertoires used the same platform as the roughly 670 first-cohort repertoires (as reported by a later analysis). The study's findings and limits: As was reported, the classifier diagnosed cytomegalovirus status with high specificity and sensitivity.

This sequence was found in a woman in her 30s in good health and CMV-seronegative. The sample consisted of PBMCs. The rearrangement links TRBV10-1 to TRBJ1-1, with D tentatively TRBD1 (6 bases). This CDR3 reads CAKGVTEAFF. The CDR3 DNA is TGCGCCAAGGGGGTAACTGAAGCTTTCTTT.